The table lists the clone carrying this T cell receptor (beta chain) with a few counts. These data originate in a study of T cells in Graves' hyperthyroidism and ophthalmopathy. Germline-derived CDR1 and CDR2 are DFQATT and SNEGSKA (reference sequence). The CDR3 spans 11 residues. Amplification yielded TCR beta CDR3 regions, with RNA transcripts as the source. Researchers ran a first-round RT-PCR on the TCR CDR3 using the HTBI primer set. TCRdb re-called the multiplex PCR reads through MiXCR, storing one row per CDR3 protein. The table has around 690,000 distinct CDR3 sequences, around a sixth seen once. Disease duration under 2 months; hyperthyroidism patients were aged 18 to 65. Those patients with uncontrolled infection, other autoimmune disease, pregnancy or lactation were excluded. The diagnoses drew upon clinical symptoms, serum thyroxine and TRAb, thyroid ultrasound and orbital computed tomography.

This clonotype was obtained from a man aged 45 to 65 with Graves' hyperthyroidism. Sequenced sample: blood. The chain couples TRBV20-1 to TRBJ1-2, with D possibly being TRBD1 (5 bases). CDR3 sequence reads: CRPQEVYGYTF. CDR3 DNA: TGCAGGCCACAGGAGGTCTATGGCTACACCTTC.